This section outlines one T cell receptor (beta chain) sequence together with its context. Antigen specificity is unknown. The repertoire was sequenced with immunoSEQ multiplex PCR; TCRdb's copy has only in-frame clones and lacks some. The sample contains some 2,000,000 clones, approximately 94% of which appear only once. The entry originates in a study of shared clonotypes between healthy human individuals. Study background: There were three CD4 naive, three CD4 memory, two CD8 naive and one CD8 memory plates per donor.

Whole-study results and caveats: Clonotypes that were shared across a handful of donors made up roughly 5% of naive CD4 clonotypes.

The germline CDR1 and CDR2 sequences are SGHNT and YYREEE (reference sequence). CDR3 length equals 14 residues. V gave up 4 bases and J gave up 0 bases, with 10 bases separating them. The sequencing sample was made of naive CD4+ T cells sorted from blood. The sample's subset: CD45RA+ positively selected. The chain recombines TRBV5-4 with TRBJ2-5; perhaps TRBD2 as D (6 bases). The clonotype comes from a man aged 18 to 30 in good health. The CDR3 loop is CASSPERDQETQYF. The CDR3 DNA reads TGTGCCAGCAGCCCTGAGCGGGACCAAGAGACCCAGTACTTC.